This T cell receptor beta chain is drawn from a study of CD8+CD57+ T cells in acquired aplastic anemia. Whole-study results and caveats: Around 27 CD8+ CDR3 sequences occurred in both the patients and the controls. Patients versus controls showed no significant CD8+ Simpson's diversity difference.

CD8+CD57+ cell expansion had been shown by flow cytometry in patients chosen for sequencing. Patients, without exception, had severe acquired aplastic anemia. As concerns this clonotype: The antigen remains undetermined.

Genomic DNA, the template, was used for profiling of the TCR beta VDJ and CDR3. A single record per CDR3 protein comes from TCRdb applying MiXCR to the reads. The table has over 250,000 distinct CDR3 sequences, about three fifths seen once. This CDR3 comprises 14 residues. Germline assignment: CDR1 SNHLY and CDR2 FYNNEI. V was cut by 7 bases and J by 1 base, with 13 bases left in between. The sample consisted of sorted CD4+, CD8+, or CD8+CD57+ T cells (not recorded which) from PBMCs. This clonotype originated in a human donor with aplastic anemia. V is TRBV2 and J is TRBJ1-2, with a possible D match to TRBD1 (6 bases). The CDR3 coding sequence is TGTGCCAGCAACCCTGACAGGAATAACTATGGCTACACCTTC. It yields the protein CASNPDRNNYGYTF.